One and the same sample provided the 13 T cell receptor beta chains below, sequenced in a study of PD-L1 blockade in urothelial cancer. This sample's time point: pretreatment peripheral blood. Clones were sequenced by immunoSEQ multiplex PCR, and TCRdb holds only the in-frame ones, with some missing. The data contain around 38,000 clones, 84% of them singletons. Source: PBMCs, taken around atezolizumab (anti-PD-L1) treatment. The receptors derive from a man in his sixties with urothelial cancer.

The chain uses TRBV5-1 and TRBJ2-3; 7 nucleotides match TRBD2. The V segment lost 4 bases and the J segment 2 bases; nucleotides outside the gene matches: 10. CDR3 size: 16 residues. CDR1 is SGHRS, CDR2 YFSETQ, per germline. CDR3 sequence: CASSPGGGSATDTQYF. In DNA form, the CDR3 reads TGCGCCAGCAGCCCGGGAGGTGGATCTGCCACAGATACGCAGTATTTT.

The J gene is TRBJ1-1, the V gene TRBV28, with D maybe TRBD1 (6 bases). V was shortened by 2 bases and J by 1 base, with 8 bases between the two germline ends. The CDR3 totals 14 residues. Germline CDR1 and CDR2: MDHEN and SYDVKM. CDR3 residues: CASSLQGTNTEAFF. The CDR3 DNA reads TGTGCCAGCAGTTTACAGGGGACGAACACTGAAGCTTTCTTT. The full variable domain, rest sourced from reference TRBV28 and TRBJ1-1, is DVKVTQSSRYLVKRTGEKVFLECVQDMDHENMFWYRQDPGLGLRLIYFSYDVKMKEKGDIPEGYSVSREKKERFSLILESASTNQTSMYLCASSLQGTNTEAFFGQGTRLTVV.

This clone was observed a few times. This chain joins TRBV10-3 and TRBJ2-2, with TRBD1 identical over 8 bases. Looked up from germline, CDR1 is ENHRY and CDR2 is SYGVKD. Trimming cost V 6 bases and J 5 bases; bases outside gene matches: 2. This CDR3 contains 13 residues. The CDR3 reads CAISDRGTGELFF. DNA for the CDR3: TGTGCCATCAGCGACAGGGGAACCGGGGAGCTGTTTTTT.

The chain combines TRBV5-6 with TRBJ1-5; 7 bases line up with TRBD1. After removal of 0 bases from V and 6 bases from J, the junction contained 12 bases not matched to a gene. The germline CDR1 and CDR2 sequences are SGHDT and YYEEEE. The CDR3 has 17 residues. CDR3 sequence reads: CASSLARERYRGQPQHF. The CDR3 nucleotides read TGTGCCAGCAGCTTGGCTCGGGAGAGGTACAGGGGTCAGCCCCAGCATTTT.

The CDR3 loop is CASSSRETQYF. DNA for the CDR3: TGTGCCAGCAGCTCCAGGGAGACCCAGTACTTC. The chain has TRBV28 and TRBJ2-5, with unresolved D. V was shortened by 6 bases and J by 5 bases, with 7 bases between the two germline ends. Germline CDR1 and CDR2: MDHEN and SYDVKM. The length of the CDR3 is 11 residues.

The V gene is TRBV19, the J gene TRBJ1-5; 7 bases fit TRBD1. CDR3 length: 16 amino acids. In germline, CDR1 is LNHDA, CDR2 SQIVND (reference sequence). The V segment lost 6 bases and the J segment 6 bases; nucleotides outside the gene matches: 14. CDR3 in amino acids: CASRDRILQAGQPQHF. The CDR3 DNA follows: TGTGCCAGTAGGGACAGGATTCTACAGGCGGGTCAGCCCCAGCATTTT.

The chain couples TRBV29-1 to TRBJ2-7; TRBD2 agrees at 7 bases. The CDR3 extends over 13 amino acids. V shed 4 bases, J shed 2 bases, and the junction held 5 bases outside the gene matches. Looked up from germline, CDR1 is SQVTM and CDR2 is ANQGSEA. CDR3 sequence: CSVAGGFAYEQYF. Written as DNA, the CDR3 is TGCAGCGTTGCGGGAGGATTCGCCTACGAGCAGTACTTC.

The V gene is TRBV5-1, the J gene TRBJ2-3, with TRBD2 matching over 7 bases. The V segment lost 5 bases and the J segment 0 bases; nucleotides outside the gene matches: 6. Germline loops: CDR1 SGHRS, CDR2 YFSETQ. The CDR3 totals 15 residues. The CDR3 spells CASSPSGTSTDTQYF. Here the CDR3 DNA reads TGCGCCAGCAGTCCCAGCGGGACTAGCACAGATACGCAGTATTTT.

This rearrangement joins TRBV28 to TRBJ2-7; 7 nucleotides line up with TRBD1. The length of the CDR3 is 15 residues. From germline, CDR1 is MDHEN and CDR2 SYDVKM. V lost 2 bases, J lost 7 bases, and 11 bases stayed unmatched. Here the CDR3 reads CASSLHQTGRGEQYF. CDR3 sequence (DNA): TGTGCCAGCAGTTTACACCAGACAGGGCGTGGGGAGCAGTACTTC.

The genes are TRBV30 and TRBJ1-3; D is ambiguous. Deletions cut 0 bases from V and 0 bases from J, with 3 bases between. The CDR3 loop spans 13 amino acids. CDR1 is GTSNPN and CDR2 is SVGIG in the germline V gene (reference sequence). CDR3 amino acids: CAWSVYSGNTIYF. CDR3 nucleotides: TGTGCCTGGAGTGTATACTCTGGAAACACCATATATTTT. The variable domain in full, completed from reference TRBV30 and TRBJ1-3, reads SQTIHQWPATLVQPVGSPLSLECTVEGTSNPNLYWYRQAAGRGLQLLFYSVGIGQISSEVPQNLSASRPQDRQFILSSKKLLLSDSGFYLCAWSVYSGNTIYFGEGSWLTVV.

The chain employs TRBV7-2 and TRBJ1-1, with D possibly matching TRBD1 (6 bases). Looked up from germline, CDR1 is SGHTA and CDR2 is FQGNSA. V was clipped by 1 base and J by 4 bases, with 10 bases between them. This CDR3 comprises 14 residues. CDR3 nucleotide sequence: TGTGCCAGCAGCTTAGAGGGGGTGGGCACTGAAGCTTTCTTT. It codes for CASSLEGVGTEAFF.

This sequence joins TRBV5-5 and TRBJ1-1; D is undetermined. The germline V gene encodes CDR1 SGHKS and CDR2 YYEKEE (reference sequence). Trimming cost V 0 bases and J 4 bases, with 13 bases left between them. CDR3 length equals 15 residues. The CDR3 spells CASSLAVFSPTEAFF. The CDR3 region has the DNA TGTGCCAGCAGCTTGGCAGTATTTTCCCCCACTGAAGCTTTCTTT.

The chain employs TRBV28 and TRBJ2-7; TRBD2 matches at 11 bases. The CDR3 sequence is 16 residues long. Germline V gene lookup returns CDR1 MDHEN and CDR2 SYDVKM. Trimming took 5 bases from V and 3 from J; bases not matched to a gene: 9. CDR3 nucleotide sequence: TGTGCCAGCAGTCCTAATAGCGGGAGGGCCTTCTACGAGCAGTACTTC. It is translated as CASSPNSGRAFYEQYF.